These 24 T cell receptor beta chains were all obtained from the same sample, sequenced in a study of blood T cell repertoires in COVID-19. The table came from immunoSEQ multiplex PCR; TCRdb's copy has only in-frame clones and leaves some out. The profile shows approximately 300,000 clones, more than 85% of them singletons. Sequencing was done on a sample of PBMCs or T cells enriched from blood (not recorded which). The receptors stem from a woman aged 30 to 39 who had recovered from COVID-19.

The chain combines TRBV28 with TRBJ1-5; D might be TRBD1 (6 bases). Trimming cost V 3 bases and J 3 bases, with 12 bases left between them. Germline CDR1 and CDR2: MDHEN and SYDVKM. CDR3 length: 15 amino acids. The CDR3 spells CASSFPGQFNQPQHF. The CDR3 bases are TGTGCCAGCAGTTTCCCAGGACAGTTCAATCAGCCCCAGCATTTT. The entire variable domain, with the rest obtained from reference TRBV28 and TRBJ1-5, is as follows: DVKVTQSSRYLVKRTGEKVFLECVQDMDHENMFWYRQDPGLGLRLIYFSYDVKMKEKGDIPEGYSVSREKKERFSLILESASTNQTSMYLCASSFPGQFNQPQHFGDGTRLSIL.

This sequence joins TRBV28 and TRBJ1-6; possibly TRBD1 for D (6 bases). CDR1 MDHEN and CDR2 SYDVKM come from the germline V gene. Trimming took off 4 bases at V and 7 bases at J, with 14 bases between the two ends. This CDR3 is built from 15 residues. The CDR3 region is CASSWNPGQNSPLHF. The CDR3 DNA is TGTGCCAGCAGTTGGAACCCCGGACAGAATTCACCCCTCCACTTT.

The CDR3 DNA follows: TGTGCCAGCAGCTATGTCGGGGACGAGCAGTACTTC. This gives the protein CASSYVGDEQYF. The chain has TRBV7-6 and TRBJ2-7; tentatively, D is TRBD2 (5 bases). Trimming left V 4 bases short and J 5 bases short, with 9 bases between. Germline V gives CDR1 SGHVS, CDR2 FNYEAQ. This CDR3 has 12 amino acids.

V gene TRBV18 combines with J gene TRBJ2-2; 7 bases fit TRBD1. V lost 3 bases to trimming and J lost 3 bases; unmatched junction nucleotides: 4. This CDR3 has 15 amino acids. Germline V gene sequence: CDR1 KGHSH, CDR2 LQKENI. The CDR3 is CASSPYTGDTGELFF. DNA of the CDR3: TGTGCCAGCTCACCGTATACAGGGGACACCGGGGAGCTGTTTTTT.

The chain recombines TRBV18 with TRBJ2-2, with 10 bases lining up with TRBD2. The CDR3 is 18 amino acids. V was pared by 6 bases and J by 3 bases, with 13 bases of the junction left unmatched. Looked up from germline, CDR1 is KGHSH and CDR2 is LQKENI. The CDR3 is CASSRWMPSGSDTGELFF. DNA for the CDR3: TGTGCCAGCTCCCGGTGGATGCCTAGCGGGAGTGACACCGGGGAGCTGTTTTTT.

The chain uses TRBV9 and TRBJ2-5; a possible D gene is TRBD1 (6 bases). The V and J ends lost 4 bases and 3 bases respectively, with 10 bases between them. Germline CDR1 and CDR2: SGDLS and YYNGEE. The CDR3 length is 13 residues. CDR3 loop: CASSPRTEETQYF. In DNA form, the CDR3 reads TGTGCCAGCAGCCCTCGGACAGAAGAGACCCAGTACTTC. The complete variable domain, with remaining parts taken from reference TRBV9 and TRBJ2-5, reads DSGVTQTPKHLITATGQRVTLRCSPRSGDLSVYWYQQSLDQGLQFLIQYYNGEERAKGNILERFSAQQFPDLHSELNLSSLELGDSALYFCASSPRTEETQYFGPGTRLLVL.

The V gene is TRBV27, the J gene TRBJ2-7; 8 nucleotides agree with TRBD2. Trimming cost V 5 bases and J 7 bases; bases outside gene matches: 4. From germline, CDR1 is MNHEY and CDR2 SMNVEV (reference sequence). The length of the CDR3 is 12 residues. The CDR3 nucleotides are TGTGCCAGCAGTATGCCTAGCGGGGAGCAGTACTTC. This translates into CASSMPSGEQYF.

The chain couples TRBV12-3 or TRBV12-4 to TRBJ1-1, with 8 nucleotides matching TRBD1. Trimming at V came to 6 bases and at J to 5 bases, leaving 5 bases not matched to a gene. This CDR3 spans 13 amino acids. The CDR3 loop reads CASRPRGHTEAFF. Written as DNA, the CDR3 is TGTGCCAGCAGGCCCAGGGGGCATACTGAAGCTTTCTTT.

The chain recombines TRBV4-1 with TRBJ2-7, with 7 bases matching TRBD2. CDR3 length: 15 residues. Losses at the gene ends were 1 base for V and 0 bases for J; bases not matched to a gene: 3. Germline V gene data show CDR1 as MGHRA and CDR2 as YSYEKL. The chain's CDR3 is CASSQGWEGSYEQYF. Written as DNA, the CDR3 is TGCGCCAGCAGCCAAGGGTGGGAGGGCTCCTACGAGCAGTACTTC.

The gene calls are TRBV7-8 and TRBJ1-6; 11 nucleotides match TRBD1. Germline values: CDR1 SGHVS, CDR2 FQNEAQ. The CDR3 spans 14 residues. The V gene end was trimmed by 6 bases and the J gene end by 10 bases; junction bases not matched to a gene: 5. The CDR3 loop is CASSRDRGDSPLHF. The CDR3 DNA reads TGTGCCAGCAGTCGGGACAGGGGGGACTCACCCCTCCACTTT.

This clone is a singleton in its sample. The rearrangement links TRBV28 to TRBJ1-2; D gene unclear. Germline-derived CDR1 and CDR2 are MDHEN and SYDVKM. The CDR3 spans 14 residues. Trimming removed 6 bases at V and 7 bases at J, with 18 bases between. The CDR3 nucleotides read TGTGCCAGCAGCGGTGGAGACCGACTTACTGGCTACACCTTC. It encodes CASSGGDRLTGYTF.

The DNA for the CDR3 is TGTGCCAGCAGATCCAAGAACACTGAAGCTTTCTTT. Its translation is CASRSKNTEAFF. The genes are TRBV6-5 and TRBJ1-1; D is undetermined. The V gene lost 6 bases and the J gene lost 1 base, with 6 bases spanning the gap. The length of the CDR3 is 12 residues. Germline V CDR1 and CDR2: MNHEY, SVGAGI.

V usage is TRBV3-1 (or the pseudogene TRBV3-2) and J usage is TRBJ1-5, with 7 bases matching TRBD1. The germline gives CDR1 LGHDT, CDR2 YNNKEL (reference sequence). The trim removed 1 base at V and 7 bases at J, leaving 4 bases unmatched. The CDR3 runs 14 residues. CDR3 nucleotides: TGTGCCAGCAGCCAAGCCACAGGGGAGCAGCCCCAGCATTTT. Residues: CASSQATGEQPQHF.

V gene TRBV2 combines with J gene TRBJ2-5, with TRBD2 matching over 13 bases. Trimming took 8 bases from V and 4 from J; bases not matched to a gene: 4. There are 14 residues in the CDR3. The germline V gene encodes CDR1 SNHLY and CDR2 FYNNEI. The CDR3 loop reads CASGRLAGGETQYF. The CDR3, as DNA: TGTGCCAGCGGTAGACTAGCGGGGGGAGAGACCCAGTACTTC. The whole variable domain, remainder taken from reference TRBV2 and TRBJ2-5, is EPEVTQTPSHQVTQMGQEVILRCVPISNHLYFYWYRQILGQKVEFLVSFYNNEISEKSEIFDDQFSVERPDGSNFTLKIRSTKLEDSAMYFCASGRLAGGETQYFGPGTRLLVL.

The genes are TRBV7-9 and TRBJ2-5; D possibly corresponds to TRBD2 (5 bases). The CDR3 has 14 amino acids. Germline CDR1 reads SEHNR; CDR2 reads FQNEAQ (reference sequence). With 3 bases removed from V and 5 bases from J, the gap between germline ends came to 13 bases. Here the CDR3 DNA reads TGTGCCAGCAGCTTTACCCTAGCTAAGGAGACCCAGTACTTC. As protein: CASSFTLAKETQYF. Based on the CDR3 plus reference TRBV7-9 and TRBJ2-5, the full variable domain is DTGVSQNPRHKITKRGQNVTFRCDPISEHNRLYWYRQTLGQGPEFLTYFQNEAQLEKSRLLSDRFSAERPKGSFSTLEIQRTEQGDSAMYLCASSFTLAKETQYFGPGTRLLVL.

This rearrangement joins TRBV9 to TRBJ1-6; 9 bases are a match to TRBD1. CDR3 size: 15 residues. Germline-derived CDR1 and CDR2 are SGDLS and YYNGEE. J lost 10 bases, V lost 1 base, and 6 bases had no gene match. The chain's CDR3 is CASSVQQGAGSPLHF. The CDR3 DNA sequence: TGTGCCAGCAGCGTACAACAGGGGGCCGGATCACCCCTCCACTTT.

J is TRBJ2-3 and V is TRBV5-1; no clear D. Per the germline V gene, CDR1 is SGHRS and CDR2 is YFSETQ. V was cut by 0 bases and J by 0 bases, with 5 bases left in between. This CDR3 spans 14 amino acids. CDR3 sequence reads: CASSLVGSTDTQYF. CDR3 bases: TGCGCCAGCAGCTTGGTCGGGAGCACAGATACGCAGTATTTT.

In regard to this clone: Additional DNA sequences in this sample encode the identical CDR3. The J gene is TRBJ1-1, the V gene TRBV7-9; a weak D match, TRBD1 (6 bases). The germline V gene encodes CDR1 SEHNR and CDR2 FQNEAQ (reference sequence). Trimming cost V 5 bases and J 4 bases, with 14 bases left between them. The CDR3 length is 14 residues. The CDR3 region is CASSLRTGSTEAFF. In DNA form, the CDR3 reads TGTGCCAGCAGCCTACGTACAGGGAGCACTGAAGCTTTCTTT.

This clone has only one observation. The chain combines TRBV6-2 or TRBV6-3 with TRBJ2-1, with 7 bases identical to TRBD2. The CDR3 runs to 14 residues. Germline trimming cut 4 bases from V and 9 bases from J; bases unmatched to any gene: 9. The V gene's germline CDR1 is MNHEY and CDR2 SVGEGT. CDR3 nucleotides: TGTGCCAGCAGTTCTCAGGGACTACTAGCTGAGCAGTTCTTC. This gives the protein CASSSQGLLAEQFF.

The rearrangement links TRBV6-5 to TRBJ1-2; TRBD1 matches at 7 bases. V dropped 5 bases and J dropped 4; count of bases not matched to a gene: 7. The CDR3 has 14 amino acids. The germline V gene encodes CDR1 MNHEY and CDR2 SVGAGI. The CDR3 DNA is TGTGCCAGCAGTCCCACAGGGGCTGGCTATGGCTACACCTTC. This gives the protein CASSPTGAGYGYTF.

V gene TRBV7-9 combines with J gene TRBJ1-1, with 12 nucleotides matching TRBD1. J was trimmed by 4 bases and V by 0 bases; bases with no gene match: 6. Germline CDR1 SEHNR, CDR2 FQNEAQ (reference sequence). The CDR3 is 17 amino acids. The CDR3 reads CASSLASGTGGGTEAFF. The DNA for the CDR3 is TGTGCCAGCAGCTTAGCGAGCGGGACAGGGGGCGGCACTGAAGCTTTCTTT.

The sample holds one count of this clone. The chain uses TRBV6-5 and TRBJ1-2; 7 nucleotides match TRBD1. The CDR3 has 15 residues. J was trimmed by 3 bases and V by 0 bases; bases with no gene match: 4. Germline V gene lookup returns CDR1 MNHEY and CDR2 SVGAGI. The CDR3 sequence: CASSYSTGSDYGYTF. The CDR3 bases are TGTGCCAGCAGTTACTCGACAGGGTCGGACTATGGCTACACCTTC.

The rearrangement joins TRBV27 to TRBJ2-3, with 9 bases fitting TRBD2. Germline V CDR1 and CDR2: MNHEY, SMNVEV (reference sequence). V was clipped by 7 bases and J by 10 bases; unmatched bases: 12. The CDR3 extends over 14 amino acids. CDR3 nucleotides: TGTGCCAGCATGTCGCGGGGGGGCTCCAGTTCGCAGTATTTT. Protein product: CASMSRGGSSSQYF.

The V gene is TRBV28, the J gene TRBJ2-7, with 7 bases fitting TRBD1. Germline values: CDR1 MDHEN, CDR2 SYDVKM. This CDR3 spans 17 amino acids. With 3 bases clipped from V and 0 bases from J, the junction kept 11 bases outside the gene matches. The CDR3 is CASSFSYRGPSSYEQYF. In DNA, the CDR3 is TGTGCCAGCAGTTTCTCTTACAGGGGACCCTCCTCCTACGAGCAGTACTTC.